This T cell receptor (beta chain) was recovered during a study of T cells after yellow fever vaccination. TCRdb fed the 5' RACE reads into MiXCR, producing one record per CDR3 protein. This table has 250,000 or so distinct CDR3 sequences, roughly 7.2% appearing once. Per the germline V gene, CDR1 is MNHEY and CDR2 is SVGEGT. The CDR3 runs 12 residues. V was pared by 6 bases and J by 6 bases, with 11 bases between. This clonotype came up many times. Antigen: not known. Findings and caveats of the study: Subsequent to the booster, the majority of primary-vaccination clones reappeared (96% CD4, about 90% CD8). Peaking faster, on day 5 versus 15, the secondary response was nonetheless weaker. Clonotypes appearing in both CD4 and CD8 compartments existed, and their share was small. Abundant bulk-derived clonotypes could contaminate FACS-sorted repertoires.

This receptor was identified in a man between 25 and 39 years old who received the YFV17D yellow fever vaccine. This sample comprised CD4+ T cells sorted from PBMCs, obtained 15 days after the yellow fever booster vaccination. This chain links TRBV6-2 or TRBV6-3 with TRBJ2-5; no definite D call. The CDR3 is CASSAVGKTQYF. The CDR3 DNA follows: TGTGCCAGCAGCGCCGTCGGAAAGACCCAGTACTTC.